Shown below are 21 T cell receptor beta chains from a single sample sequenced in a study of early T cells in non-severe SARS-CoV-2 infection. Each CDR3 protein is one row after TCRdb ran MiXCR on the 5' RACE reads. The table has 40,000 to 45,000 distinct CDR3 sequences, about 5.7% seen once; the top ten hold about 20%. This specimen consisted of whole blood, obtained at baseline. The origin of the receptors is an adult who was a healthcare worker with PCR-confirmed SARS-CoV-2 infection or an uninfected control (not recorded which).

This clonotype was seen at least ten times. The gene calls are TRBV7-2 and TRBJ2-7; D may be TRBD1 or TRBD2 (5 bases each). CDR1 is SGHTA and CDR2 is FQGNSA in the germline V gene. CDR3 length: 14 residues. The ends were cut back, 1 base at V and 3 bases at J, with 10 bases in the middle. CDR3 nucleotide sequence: TGTGCCAGCAGCTTAGAAGGGACCTTCTACGAGCAGTACTTC. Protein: CASSLEGTFYEQYF.

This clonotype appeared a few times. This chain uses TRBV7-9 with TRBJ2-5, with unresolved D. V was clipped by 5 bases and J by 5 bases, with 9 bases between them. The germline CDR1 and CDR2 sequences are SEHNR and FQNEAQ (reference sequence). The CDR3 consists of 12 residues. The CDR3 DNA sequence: TGTGCCAGCAGCAGAGACTTGGAGACCCAGTACTTC. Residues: CASSRDLETQYF.

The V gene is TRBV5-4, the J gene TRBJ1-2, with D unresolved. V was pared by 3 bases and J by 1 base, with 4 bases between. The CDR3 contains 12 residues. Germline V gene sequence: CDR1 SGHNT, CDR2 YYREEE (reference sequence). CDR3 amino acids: CASSSINYGYTF. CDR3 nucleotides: TGTGCCAGCAGCTCCATTAACTATGGCTACACCTTC.

CDR3 sequence (DNA): TGTGCCAGCAGCTTTCTAATCGGGGGGCCCACAGATACGCAGTATTTT. It specifies CASSFLIGGPTDTQYF. V usage is TRBV7-6 and J usage is TRBJ2-3; weak D call: TRBD2 (7 bases). Germline V lookup: CDR1 SGHVS, CDR2 FNYEAQ. Trimming cost V 3 bases and J 2 bases, with 15 bases left between them. This CDR3 contains 16 residues.

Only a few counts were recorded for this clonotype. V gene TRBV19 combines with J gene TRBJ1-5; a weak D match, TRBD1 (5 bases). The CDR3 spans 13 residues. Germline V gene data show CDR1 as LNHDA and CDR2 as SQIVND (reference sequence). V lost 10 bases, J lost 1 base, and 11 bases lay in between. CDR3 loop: CAIARDSNQPQHF. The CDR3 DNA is TGTGCCATCGCCAGGGACAGCAATCAGCCCCAGCATTTT.

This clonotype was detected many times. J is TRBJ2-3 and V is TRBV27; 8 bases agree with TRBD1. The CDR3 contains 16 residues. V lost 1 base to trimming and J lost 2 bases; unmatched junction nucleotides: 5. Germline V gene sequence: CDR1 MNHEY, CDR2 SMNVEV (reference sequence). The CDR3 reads CASSLLRQGFTDTQYF. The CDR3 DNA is TGTGCCAGCAGTTTATTGCGACAGGGGTTCACAGATACGCAGTATTTT.

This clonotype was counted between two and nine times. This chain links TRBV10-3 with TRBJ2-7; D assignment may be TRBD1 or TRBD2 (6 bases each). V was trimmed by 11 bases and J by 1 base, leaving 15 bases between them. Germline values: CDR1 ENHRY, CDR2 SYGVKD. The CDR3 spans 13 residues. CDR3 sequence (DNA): TGTGCCGTCCGGGGGCAGGTTTCCTACGAGCAGTACTTC. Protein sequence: CAVRGQVSYEQYF.

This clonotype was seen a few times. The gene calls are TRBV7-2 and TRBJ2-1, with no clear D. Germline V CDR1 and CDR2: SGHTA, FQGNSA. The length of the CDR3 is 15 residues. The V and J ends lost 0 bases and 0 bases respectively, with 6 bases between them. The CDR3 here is CASSLASSSYNEQFF. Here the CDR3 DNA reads TGTGCCAGCAGCTTAGCGTCTAGCTCCTACAATGAGCAGTTCTTC.

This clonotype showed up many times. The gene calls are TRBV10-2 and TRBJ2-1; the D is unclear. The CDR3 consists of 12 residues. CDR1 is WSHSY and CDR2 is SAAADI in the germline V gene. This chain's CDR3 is CVEPPSLPSTFF. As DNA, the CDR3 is TGCGTCGAACCCCCGTCCCTTCCCTCCACGTTCTTC.

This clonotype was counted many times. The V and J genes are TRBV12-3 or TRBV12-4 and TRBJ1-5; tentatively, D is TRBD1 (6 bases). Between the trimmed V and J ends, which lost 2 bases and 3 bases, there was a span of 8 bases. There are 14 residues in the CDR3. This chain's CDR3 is CASSLNRVNQPQHF. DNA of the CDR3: TGTGCCAGCAGTTTAAACAGGGTCAATCAGCCCCAGCATTTT.

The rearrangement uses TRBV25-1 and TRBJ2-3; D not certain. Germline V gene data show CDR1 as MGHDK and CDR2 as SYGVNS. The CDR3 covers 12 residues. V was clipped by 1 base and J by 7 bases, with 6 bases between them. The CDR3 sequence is CASSESDHTQYF. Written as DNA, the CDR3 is TGTGCCAGCAGTGAATCCGATCATACGCAGTATTTT.

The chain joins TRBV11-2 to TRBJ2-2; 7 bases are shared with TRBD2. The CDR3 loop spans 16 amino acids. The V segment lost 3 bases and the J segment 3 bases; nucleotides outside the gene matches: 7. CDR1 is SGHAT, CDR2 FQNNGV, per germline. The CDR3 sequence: CASSFGGSGYTGELFF. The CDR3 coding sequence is TGTGCCAGCAGCTTTGGCGGGAGCGGGTACACCGGGGAGCTGTTTTTT.

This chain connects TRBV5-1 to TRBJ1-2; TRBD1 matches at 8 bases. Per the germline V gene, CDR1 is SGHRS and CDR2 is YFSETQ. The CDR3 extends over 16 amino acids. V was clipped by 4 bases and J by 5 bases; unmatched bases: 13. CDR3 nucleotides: TGCGCCAGCAGCGGTTCGTCCCCGGACAGGGAGTATGGCTACACCTTC. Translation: CASSGSSPDREYGYTF. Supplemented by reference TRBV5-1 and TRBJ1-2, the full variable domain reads KAGVTQTPRYLIKTRGQQVTLSCSPISGHRSVSWYQQTPGQGLQFLFEYFSETQRNKGNFPGRFSGRQFSNSRSEMNVSTLELGDSALYLCASSGSSPDREYGYTFGSGTRLTVV.

CDR3 sequence (DNA): TGTGCCAGTAGTATTAATCCCACGGGACAGGGGCAGTTCTTC. It codes for CASSINPTGQGQFF. The genes are TRBV19 and TRBJ2-1, with 9 bases fitting TRBD1. The CDR3 contains 14 residues. Trimming removed 3 bases from V and 12 bases from J; junction bases left unmatched: 9. The germline V gene has CDR1 LNHDA and CDR2 SQIVND (reference sequence).

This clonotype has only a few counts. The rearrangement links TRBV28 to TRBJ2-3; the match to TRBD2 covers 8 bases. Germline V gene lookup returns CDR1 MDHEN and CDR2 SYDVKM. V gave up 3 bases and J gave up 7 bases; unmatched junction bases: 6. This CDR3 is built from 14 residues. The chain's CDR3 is CASSFAGGRNTQYF. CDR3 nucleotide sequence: TGTGCCAGCAGTTTTGCGGGGGGCCGAAATACGCAGTATTTT.

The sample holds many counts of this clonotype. The CDR3 loop is CASTMGDEQFF. The CDR3 DNA follows: TGTGCCAGCACCATGGGAGATGAGCAGTTCTTC. The chain links TRBV25-1 to TRBJ2-1; D possibly corresponds to TRBD2 (5 bases). Germline CDR1 reads MGHDK; CDR2 reads SYGVNS. Trimming removed 7 bases at V and 8 bases at J, with 9 bases between. The CDR3 extends over 11 amino acids.

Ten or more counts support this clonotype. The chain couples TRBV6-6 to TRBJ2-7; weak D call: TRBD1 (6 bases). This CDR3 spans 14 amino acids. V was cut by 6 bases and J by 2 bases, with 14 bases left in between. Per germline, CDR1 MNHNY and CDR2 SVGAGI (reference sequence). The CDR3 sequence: CASRTQTGPYEQYF. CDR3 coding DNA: TGTGCCAGCAGGACCCAGACAGGCCCCTACGAGCAGTACTTC.

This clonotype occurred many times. CDR3 coding DNA: TGTGCCAGCACCCGGACAGGGATGTCCTACGAGCAGTACTTC. Translated, it gives CASTRTGMSYEQYF. This chain uses TRBV11-1 with TRBJ2-7; 8 positions match TRBD1. CDR3 length equals 14 residues. Germline V gene data show CDR1 as SGHAT and CDR2 as FQDESV (reference sequence). With V trimmed by 7 bases and J by 1 base, 6 bases remained unmatched.

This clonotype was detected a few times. CDR3 nucleotide sequence: TGTGCCAGCAGCATAAGCGGGAGATTATCGTACGAGCAGTACTTC. The encoded protein is CASSISGRLSYEQYF. This sequence joins TRBV13 and TRBJ2-7; 8 bases fit TRBD2. The junction had 10 bases not matched to a gene; V was cut back by 5 bases and J by 4 bases. CDR1 and CDR2 (germline): PRHDT, FYEKMQ (reference sequence). The CDR3 has 15 amino acids.

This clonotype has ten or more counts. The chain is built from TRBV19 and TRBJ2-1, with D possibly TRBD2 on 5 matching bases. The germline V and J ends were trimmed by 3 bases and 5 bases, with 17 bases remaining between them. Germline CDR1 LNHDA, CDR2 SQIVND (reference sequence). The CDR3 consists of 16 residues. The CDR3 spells CASSMEVWETNNEQFF. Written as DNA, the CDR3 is TGTGCCAGTAGTATGGAGGTGTGGGAGACAAACAATGAGCAGTTCTTC. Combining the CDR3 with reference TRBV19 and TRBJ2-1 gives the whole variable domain DGGITQSPKYLFRKEGQNVTLSCEQNLNHDAMYWYRQDPGQGLRLIYYSQIVNDFQKGDIAEGYSVSREKKESFPLTVTSAQKNPTAFYLCASSMEVWETNNEQFFGPGTRLTVL.

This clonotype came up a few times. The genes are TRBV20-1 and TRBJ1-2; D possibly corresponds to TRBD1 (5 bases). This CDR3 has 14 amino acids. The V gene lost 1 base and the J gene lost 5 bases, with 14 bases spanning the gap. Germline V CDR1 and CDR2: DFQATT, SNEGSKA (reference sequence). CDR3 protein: CSARVHRLLYGYTF. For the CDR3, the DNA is TGCAGTGCTAGAGTACACAGGTTACTTTATGGCTACACCTTC.